One and the same sample provided the 22 T cell receptor beta chains below, sequenced in a study of CD8+CD57+ T cells in acquired aplastic anemia. Those patients picked for sequencing had displayed CD8+CD57+ cell expansion on flow cytometry. Genomic DNA templated the TCR beta VDJ and CDR3 profiling. MiXCR was run by TCRdb on the reads, yielding one entry per CDR3 protein. The sample records about 98,000 distinct CDR3 sequences, around 70% being singletons. The specimen was sorted CD4+, CD8+, or CD8+CD57+ T cells (not recorded which) from PBMCs. These receptors were obtained from a human donor with aplastic anemia.

The chain links TRBV2 to TRBJ2-5; 7 bases agree with TRBD2. Germline values: CDR1 SNHLY, CDR2 FYNNEI. This CDR3 region has 13 residues. Losses at the gene ends were 6 bases for V and 5 bases for J; bases not matched to a gene: 6. CDR3 sequence: CASSKDGGETQYF. As DNA, the CDR3 is TGTGCCAGCAGCAAGGACGGGGGGGAGACCCAGTACTTC.

The chain couples TRBV20-1 to TRBJ2-3; perhaps TRBD2 as D (5 bases). Looked up from germline, CDR1 is DFQATT and CDR2 is SNEGSKA (reference sequence). The CDR3 spans 13 residues. CDR3 nucleotides: TGCAGCGCGGACTCCGACATCACAGATACGCAGTATTTT. It translates to CSADSDITDTQYF.

The V gene is TRBV15, the J gene TRBJ2-3; 7 positions match TRBD2. This CDR3 has 17 residues. After removal of 4 bases from V and 0 bases from J, the junction contained 10 bases not matched to a gene. Germline V gives CDR1 LNHNV, CDR2 YYDKDF (reference sequence). The CDR3 reads CATSKKGGRTSTDTQYF. The CDR3 DNA reads TGTGCCACCAGCAAAAAAGGCGGGAGAACTAGCACAGATACGCAGTATTTT. Based on the CDR3 plus reference TRBV15 and TRBJ2-3, the full variable domain is DAMVIQNPRYQVTQFGKPVTLSCSQTLNHNVMYWYQQKSSQAPKLLFHYYDKDFNNEADTPDNFQSRRPNTSFCFLDIRSPGLGDTAMYLCATSKKGGRTSTDTQYFGPGTRLTVL.

This chain links TRBV24-1 with TRBJ2-2, with 8 bases aligning to TRBD1. The CDR3 is made up of 15 amino acids. V shed 6 bases, J shed 1 base, and the junction held 3 bases outside the gene matches. Germline V gene lookup returns CDR1 KGHDR and CDR2 SFDVKD. CDR3 DNA sequence: TGTGCCACCAGTCTAGGACAGGGGAACACCGGGGAGCTGTTTTTT. This codes for CATSLGQGNTGELFF.

The rearrangement joins TRBV9 to TRBJ2-5; D gene uncertain. Germline loops: CDR1 SGDLS, CDR2 YYNGEE. CDR3 size: 14 residues. The V and J ends lost 2 bases and 7 bases respectively, with 15 bases between them. The DNA for the CDR3 is TGTGCCAGCAGCGTCACGGACCGAATGGGGACCCAGTACTTC. Translating gives CASSVTDRMGTQYF.

This clonotype appeared a few times. This chain uses TRBV15 with TRBJ1-1; D uncertain. CDR3 length: 9 residues. Per germline, CDR1 LNHNV and CDR2 YYDKDF (reference sequence). The germline V and J ends were trimmed by 11 bases and 9 bases, with 10 bases remaining between them. The CDR3 protein is CAPPVQAFF. Written as DNA, the CDR3 is TGTGCCCCGCCTGTGCAAGCTTTCTTT.

The chain couples TRBV25-1 to TRBJ1-1; a possible D gene is TRBD1 (6 bases). The CDR3 loop spans 17 amino acids. Germline V gives CDR1 MGHDK, CDR2 SYGVNS. V gave up 1 base and J gave up 0 bases, with 15 bases separating them. The CDR3 nucleotides are TGTGCCAGCAGTGAATCCGGGGGCAGGCCGCTGAACACTGAAGCTTTCTTT. Translation gives CASSESGGRPLNTEAFF.

This clonotype appeared once. This chain joins TRBV18 and TRBJ2-7, with D possibly TRBD1 on 5 matching bases. Germline values: CDR1 KGHSH, CDR2 LQKENI. V was clipped by 0 bases and J by 2 bases, with 11 bases between them. This CDR3 has 15 residues. The CDR3 DNA is TGTGCCAGCTCACCACCCCAGGGAACTCCCTACGAGCAGTACTTC. It encodes CASSPPQGTPYEQYF. The full variable domain, completed using reference TRBV18 and TRBJ2-7, is NAGVMQNPRHLVRRRGQEARLRCSPMKGHSHVYWYRQLPEEGLKFMVYLQKENIIDESGMPKERFSAEFPKEGPSILRIQQVVRGDSAAYFCASSPPQGTPYEQYFGPGTRLTVT.

The chain combines TRBV2 with TRBJ2-7, with 12 bases that match TRBD2. There are 14 residues in the CDR3. With V trimmed by 7 bases and J by 5 bases, 6 bases remained unmatched. Germline CDR1 SNHLY, CDR2 FYNNEI. The CDR3 is CASIPSGGADEQYF. Here the CDR3 DNA reads TGTGCCAGCATCCCTAGCGGGGGGGCGGACGAGCAGTACTTC.

The chain links TRBV25-1 to TRBJ2-5, with D uncertain. The CDR3 runs to 14 residues. Trimming pared 4 bases from V and 0 bases from J, leaving 9 bases between. Germline-derived CDR1 and CDR2 are MGHDK and SYGVNS. The CDR3: CASSGVGHQETQYF. The CDR3 bases are TGTGCCAGCAGTGGCGTCGGGCACCAAGAGACCCAGTACTTC.

The chain links TRBV10-3 to TRBJ2-5, with unresolved D. V lost 8 bases to trimming and J lost 1 base, with 5 bases between them. The CDR3 contains 11 residues. Per germline, CDR1 ENHRY and CDR2 SYGVKD. The CDR3 nucleotides are TGTGCCATCGCTTCCCAAGAGACCCAGTACTTC. Translating gives CAIASQETQYF.

The genes are TRBV7-3 and TRBJ1-1; 8 positions agree with TRBD1. Germline-derived CDR1 and CDR2 are SGHTA and FQGTGA. Germline trimming cut 2 bases from V and 6 bases from J; bases unmatched to any gene: 5. The length of the CDR3 is 14 residues. CDR3 bases: TGTGCCAGCAGCTTACATCAGGGGGCCCCTGAAGCTTTCTTT. Translated, it gives CASSLHQGAPEAFF.

CDR3 protein: CSAPQLTSGTYEQYF. In DNA form, the CDR3 reads TGCAGTGCCCCACAGCTGACTAGCGGGACCTACGAGCAGTACTTC. The chain joins TRBV20-1 to TRBJ2-7; 11 bases are a match to TRBD2. V lost 6 bases, J lost 2 bases, and 9 bases stayed unmatched. Germline CDR1 is DFQATT and CDR2 is SNEGSKA (reference sequence). The CDR3 contains 15 residues.

This clonotype has a handful of counts. The CDR3 loop is CASRGTGSQPQHF. CDR3 sequence (DNA): TGTGCCAGCAGGGGGACAGGGAGTCAGCCCCAGCATTTT. This chain uses TRBV25-1 with TRBJ1-5; 9 bases match TRBD1. CDR3 length equals 13 residues. Germline-derived CDR1 and CDR2 are MGHDK and SYGVNS. V was clipped by 6 bases and J by 6 bases; unmatched bases: 3.

This rearrangement joins TRBV20-1 to TRBJ2-7, with D possibly being TRBD1 or TRBD2 (5 bases each). The CDR3 is 12 amino acids. Germline V gene sequence: CDR1 DFQATT, CDR2 SNEGSKA (reference sequence). Trimming cost V 3 bases and J 4 bases, with 10 bases left between them. CDR3: CSARAGTYEQYF. The CDR3 bases are TGCAGTGCTAGGGCCGGGACGTACGAGCAGTACTTC.

The gene calls are TRBV15 and TRBJ2-5; 8 nucleotides agree with TRBD2. Trimming took 7 bases from V and 5 from J; bases not matched to a gene: 12. CDR1 is LNHNV and CDR2 is YYDKDF in the germline V gene (reference sequence). The CDR3 contains 15 residues. The CDR3 sequence: CATTYRTSFGETQYF. CDR3 bases: TGTGCCACCACTTACCGGACTAGCTTCGGGGAGACCCAGTACTTC.

The J gene is TRBJ1-5, the V gene TRBV6-2 or TRBV6-3; D is undetermined. V was pared by 7 bases and J by 0 bases, with 7 bases between. CDR3 length: 13 amino acids. The germline V gene encodes CDR1 MNHEY and CDR2 SVGEGT. The CDR3 region is CASMYDSNQPQHF. CDR3 sequence (DNA): TGTGCCAGCATGTATGATAGCAATCAGCCCCAGCATTTT.

J is TRBJ1-6 and V is TRBV10-3; tentative D call: TRBD1 (5 bases). The CDR3 loop spans 16 amino acids. Trimming stripped 10 bases from V and 7 bases from J, with 23 bases between. Germline CDR1 ENHRY, CDR2 SYGVKD. The CDR3 coding sequence is TGTGCCAGCAGCCCCCACGGGGGAGGGATAAATTCACCCCTCCACTTT. Encoded protein: CASSPHGGGINSPLHF.

This sequence joins TRBV7-3 and TRBJ2-1; TRBD2 agrees at 10 bases. From germline, CDR1 is SGHTA and CDR2 FQGTGA. The CDR3 totals 15 residues. V trimming: 6 bases; J trimming: 5 bases; junction bases outside the gene matches: 7. CDR3 protein: CASSLSGRANNEQFF. In nucleotides, the CDR3 is TGTGCCAGCAGTCTCAGCGGGAGGGCCAACAATGAGCAGTTCTTC.

This clonotype was found a few times. The rearrangement joins TRBV11-2 to TRBJ2-1; TRBD2 matches 11 bases. Trimming cost V 5 bases and J 0 bases; bases outside gene matches: 3. The CDR3 spans 16 residues. The germline gives CDR1 SGHAT, CDR2 FQNNGV. The CDR3 nucleotides read TGTGCCAGCAGCAGCACTAGCGGGGGCTCCTACAATGAGCAGTTCTTC. It translates to CASSSTSGGSYNEQFF.

The genes are TRBV10-3 and TRBJ2-3; 7 bases map to TRBD2. The CDR3 has 14 residues. The germline V gene has CDR1 ENHRY and CDR2 SYGVKD. V shed 6 bases and J 3 bases; nucleotides not matched to a gene: 6. CDR3 region: CAIRSGTTTDTQYF. CDR3 bases: TGTGCCATCAGGTCCGGGACTACTACAGATACGCAGTATTTT.

Points on this clonotype: The junction differs from germline at one of its ends, possibly a read error. The gene calls are TRBV10-1 and TRBJ2-7, with D uncertain. Per germline, CDR1 WNHNN and CDR2 SYGVQD (reference sequence). The CDR3 consists of 11 residues. CDR3 coding DNA: TGCGCCAGCAGTGATCGCCGGGCGGAGAACTTC. Its translation: CASSDRRAENF.